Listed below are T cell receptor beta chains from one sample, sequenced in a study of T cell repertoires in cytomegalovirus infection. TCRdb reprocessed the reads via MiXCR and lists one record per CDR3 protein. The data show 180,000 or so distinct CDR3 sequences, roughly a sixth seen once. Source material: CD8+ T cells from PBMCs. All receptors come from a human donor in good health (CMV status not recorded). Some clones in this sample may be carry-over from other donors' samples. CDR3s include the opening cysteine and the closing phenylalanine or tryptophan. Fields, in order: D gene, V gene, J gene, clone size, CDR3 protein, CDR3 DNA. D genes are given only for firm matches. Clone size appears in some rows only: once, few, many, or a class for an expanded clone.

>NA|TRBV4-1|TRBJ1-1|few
CASSQTDPGEAFF
TGCGCCAGCAGCCAAACGGACCCCGGGGAAGCTTTCTTT
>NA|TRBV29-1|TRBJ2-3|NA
CSVDRGEDTQYF
TGCAGCGTTGACCGTGGCGAAGATACGCAGTATTTT
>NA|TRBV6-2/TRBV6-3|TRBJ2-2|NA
CASSYVGGPQTGELFF
TGTGCCAGCAGTTACGTCGGGGGGCCTCAGACCGGGGAGCTGTTTTTT
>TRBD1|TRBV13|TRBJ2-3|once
CASSSPVDRGRDTQYF
TGTGCCAGCAGCTCTCCGGTGGACAGGGGGCGGGATACGCAGTATTTT
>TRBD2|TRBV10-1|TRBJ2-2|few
CASNSAPGGGTGELFF
TGCGCCAGCAATTCGGCCCCTGGGGGGGGCACCGGGGAGCTGTTTTTT
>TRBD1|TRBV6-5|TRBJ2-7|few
CASSPGQVRHEQYF
TGTGCCAGCAGTCCGGGACAGGTACGACACGAGCAGTACTTC
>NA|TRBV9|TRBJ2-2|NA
CASSPGGNTGELFF
TGTGCCAGCAGTCCCGGGGGAAACACCGGGGAGCTGTTTTTT
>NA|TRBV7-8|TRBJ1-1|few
CASSLGDPEAFF
TGTGCCAGCAGCTTAGGGGATCCTGAAGCTTTCTTT
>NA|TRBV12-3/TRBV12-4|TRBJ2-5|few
CASSFLLQETQYF
TGTGCCAGCAGTTTCCTCTTACAAGAGACCCAGTACTTC
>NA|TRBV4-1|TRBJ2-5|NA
CASSLSRGETQYF
TGCGCCAGCAGCCTAAGCCGGGGAGAGACCCAGTACTTC
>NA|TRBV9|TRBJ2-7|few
CASSATYAYEQYF
TGTGCCAGCAGCGCAACCTACGCCTACGAGCAGTACTTC
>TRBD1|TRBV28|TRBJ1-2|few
CASSTSGTGLPRGYGYTF
TGTGCCAGCAGTACCTCGGGGACAGGGCTCCCGCGGGGCTATGGCTACACCTTC
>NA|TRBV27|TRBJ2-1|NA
CASSLYAPGRQSYNEQFF
TGTGCCAGCAGTTTATACGCGCCGGGCCGGCAGTCCTACAATGAGCAGTTCTTC
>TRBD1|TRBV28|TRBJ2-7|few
CASSFPGGTGAYEQYF
TGTGCCAGCAGTTTCCCCGGGGGGACAGGGGCGTACGAGCAGTACTTC
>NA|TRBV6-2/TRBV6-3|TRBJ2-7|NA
CASTARGTVEQYF
TGTGCCAGCACGGCCCGGGGGACAGTCGAGCAGTACTTC
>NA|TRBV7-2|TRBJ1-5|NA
CASSLATGSYSNQPQHF
TGTGCCAGCAGCTTAGCGACAGGTTCCTATAGCAATCAGCCCCAGCATTTT
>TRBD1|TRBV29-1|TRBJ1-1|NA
CSVEDRLNTEAFF
TGCAGCGTGGAGGACAGGTTGAACACTGAAGCTTTCTTT
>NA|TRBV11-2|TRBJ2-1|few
CASTQERTGNEQFF
TGTGCCAGCACCCAGGAAAGAACGGGCAATGAGCAGTTCTTC
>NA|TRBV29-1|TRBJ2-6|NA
CSVWGMVSGANVLTF
TGCAGCGTGTGGGGTATGGTCTCAGGGGCCAACGTCCTGACTTTC
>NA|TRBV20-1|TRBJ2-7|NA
CSASWVTHSYEQYF
TGCAGTGCTAGTTGGGTCACGCATTCCTACGAGCAGTACTTC
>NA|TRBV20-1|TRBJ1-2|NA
CSARTSLLTKSYTF
TGCAGTGCTAGGACCTCCCTACTAACTAAGAGCTACACCTTC
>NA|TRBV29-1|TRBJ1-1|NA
CSVKFDRRNTEAFF
TGCAGCGTTAAATTCGACAGGCGGAACACTGAAGCTTTCTTT
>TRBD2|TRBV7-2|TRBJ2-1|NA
CASSTGLAGAWSSYNEQFF
TGTGCCAGCAGCACGGGACTAGCGGGGGCCTGGAGCTCCTACAATGAGCAGTTCTTC
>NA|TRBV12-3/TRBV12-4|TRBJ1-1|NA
CASGGGQNTEAFF
TGTGCCAGCGGGGGAGGTCAGAACACTGAAGCTTTCTTT
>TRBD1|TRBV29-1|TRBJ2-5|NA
CSVKTGVDQETQYF
TGCAGCGTGAAAACAGGGGTGGACCAAGAGACCCAGTACTTC
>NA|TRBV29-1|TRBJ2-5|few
CSVVSRETQYF
TGCAGCGTTGTATCCCGGGAGACCCAGTACTTC
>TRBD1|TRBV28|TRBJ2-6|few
CASSQGPGQGILLGANVLTF
TGTGCCAGCAGCCAAGGACCGGGACAGGGGATTCTCCTTGGGGCCAACGTCCTGACTTTC
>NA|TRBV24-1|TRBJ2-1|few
CATSDFGTSYNEQFF
TGTGCCACCAGTGATTTTGGCACCTCCTACAATGAGCAGTTCTTC
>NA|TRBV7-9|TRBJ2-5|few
CASSSPTVPEEGETQYF
TGTGCCAGCAGCTCCCCGACAGTACCAGAAGAGGGAGAGACCCAGTACTTC
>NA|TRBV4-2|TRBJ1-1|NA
CASSLYSQGPPEAFF
TGTGCCAGCAGCCTCTACAGTCAGGGGCCGCCTGAAGCTTTCTTT
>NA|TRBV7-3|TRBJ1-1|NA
CASSEDGTPTEAFF
TGTGCCAGCAGCGAAGACGGGACACCCACTGAAGCTTTCTTT
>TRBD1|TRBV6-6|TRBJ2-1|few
CASITGTGEVNEQFF
TGTGCCAGCATTACCGGGACAGGGGAAGTCAATGAGCAGTTCTTC
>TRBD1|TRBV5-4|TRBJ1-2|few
CASSRDRYYGYTF
TGTGCCAGCAGCCGGGACAGATACTATGGCTACACCTTC
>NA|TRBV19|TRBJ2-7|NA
CASSIPQGPEQYF
TGTGCCAGTAGTATACCTCAGGGCCCCGAGCAGTACTTC
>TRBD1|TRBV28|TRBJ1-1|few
CASSPRTGAEAFF
TGTGCCAGCAGTCCCCGGACAGGGGCGGAAGCTTTCTTT
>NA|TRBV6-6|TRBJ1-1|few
CASSYGPQAFF
TGTGCCAGCAGTTACGGCCCCCAAGCTTTCTTT
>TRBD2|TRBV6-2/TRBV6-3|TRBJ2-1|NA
CASSYRGLAENNEQFF
TGTGCCAGCAGTTACAGGGGACTAGCGGAAAACAATGAGCAGTTCTTC
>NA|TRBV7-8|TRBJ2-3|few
CASSSTVDTQYF
TGTGCCAGCAGCTCAACGGTGGATACGCAGTATTTT
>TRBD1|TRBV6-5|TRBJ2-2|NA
CASSYSQGARTGELFF
TGTGCCAGCAGTTACTCGCAGGGGGCGCGTACCGGGGAGCTGTTTTTT